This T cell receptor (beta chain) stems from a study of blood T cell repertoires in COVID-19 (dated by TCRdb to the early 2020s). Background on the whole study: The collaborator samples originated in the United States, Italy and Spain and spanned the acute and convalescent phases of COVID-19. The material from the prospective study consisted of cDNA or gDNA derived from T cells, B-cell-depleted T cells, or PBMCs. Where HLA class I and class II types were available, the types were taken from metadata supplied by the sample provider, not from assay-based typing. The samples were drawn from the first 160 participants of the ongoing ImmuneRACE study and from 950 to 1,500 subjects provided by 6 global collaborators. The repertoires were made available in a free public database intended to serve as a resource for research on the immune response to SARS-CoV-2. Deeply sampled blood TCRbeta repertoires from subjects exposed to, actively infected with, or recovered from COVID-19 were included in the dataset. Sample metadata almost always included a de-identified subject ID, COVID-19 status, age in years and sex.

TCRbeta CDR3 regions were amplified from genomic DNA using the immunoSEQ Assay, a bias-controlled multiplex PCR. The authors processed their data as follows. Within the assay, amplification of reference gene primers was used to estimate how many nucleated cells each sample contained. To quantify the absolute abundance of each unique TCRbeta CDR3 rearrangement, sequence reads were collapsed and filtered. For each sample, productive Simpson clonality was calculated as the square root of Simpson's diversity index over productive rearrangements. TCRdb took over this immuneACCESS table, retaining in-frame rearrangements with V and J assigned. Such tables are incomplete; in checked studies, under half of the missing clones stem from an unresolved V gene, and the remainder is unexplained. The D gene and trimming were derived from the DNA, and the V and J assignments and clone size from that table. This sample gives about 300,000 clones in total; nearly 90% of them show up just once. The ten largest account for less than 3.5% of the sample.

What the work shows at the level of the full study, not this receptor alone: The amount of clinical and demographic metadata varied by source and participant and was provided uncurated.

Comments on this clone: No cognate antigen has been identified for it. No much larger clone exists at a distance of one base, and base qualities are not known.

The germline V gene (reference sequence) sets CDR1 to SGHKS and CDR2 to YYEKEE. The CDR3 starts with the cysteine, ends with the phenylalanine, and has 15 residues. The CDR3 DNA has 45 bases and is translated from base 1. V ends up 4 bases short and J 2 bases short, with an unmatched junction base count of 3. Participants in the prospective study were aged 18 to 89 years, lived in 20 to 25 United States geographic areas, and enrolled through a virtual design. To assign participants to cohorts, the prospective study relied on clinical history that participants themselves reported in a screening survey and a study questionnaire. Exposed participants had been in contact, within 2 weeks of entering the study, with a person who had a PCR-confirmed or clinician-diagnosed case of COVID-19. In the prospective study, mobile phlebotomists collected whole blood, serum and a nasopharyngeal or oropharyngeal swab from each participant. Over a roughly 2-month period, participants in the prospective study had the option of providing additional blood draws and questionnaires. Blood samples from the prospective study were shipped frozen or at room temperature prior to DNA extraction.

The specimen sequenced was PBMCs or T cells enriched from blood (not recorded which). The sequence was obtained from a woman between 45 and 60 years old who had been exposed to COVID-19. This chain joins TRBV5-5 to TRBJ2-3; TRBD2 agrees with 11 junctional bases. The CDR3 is CASSRLAGLTDTQYF. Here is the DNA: TGTGCCAGCAGCCGACTAGCGGGGCTCACAGATACGCAGTATTTT.